These 5 T cell receptor beta chains originate from one sample sequenced in a study of blood T cell repertoires in COVID-19. Profiled with immunoSEQ multiplex PCR; TCRdb holds only in-frame clones, not every one. The sample lists roughly 60,000 clones, roughly 85% occurring once. Sequencing was performed on peripheral blood. The receptor source for this set is a human donor in a cohort sampled during active or convalescent COVID-19.

The chain recombines TRBV3-1 (or the pseudogene TRBV3-2) with TRBJ2-6, with D maybe TRBD1 (6 bases). Germline V gene sequence: CDR1 LGHDT, CDR2 YNNKEL (reference sequence). The V gene lost 5 bases and the J gene lost 2 bases, with 7 bases spanning the gap. This CDR3 has 14 amino acids. CDR3 in DNA: TGTGCCAGCAGCTACAGGGCTGGGGCCAACGTCCTGACTTTC. It codes for CASSYRAGANVLTF.

The chain has TRBV19 and TRBJ2-7; weak D call: TRBD1 (5 bases). The CDR3 is 13 residues long. The germline V gene encodes CDR1 LNHDA and CDR2 SQIVND (reference sequence). V was shortened by 7 bases and J by 1 base, with 11 bases between the two germline ends. DNA for the CDR3: TGTGCCAGTAATGCAGGGCCGTCCTACGAGCAGTACTTC. Protein: CASNAGPSYEQYF. Full variable domain (outside the CDR3, taken from reference TRBV19 and TRBJ2-7): DGGITQSPKYLFRKEGQNVTLSCEQNLNHDAMYWYRQDPGQGLRLIYYSQIVNDFQKGDIAEGYSVSREKKESFPLTVTSAQKNPTAFYLCASNAGPSYEQYFGPGTRLTVT.

The chain couples TRBV18 to TRBJ2-7, with D possibly matching TRBD2 (6 bases). The CDR3 extends over 14 amino acids. V lost 1 base and J 3 bases, leaving 10 bases between the germline ends. From germline, CDR1 is KGHSH and CDR2 LQKENI. The CDR3: CASSPQGGDYEQYF. CDR3 DNA: TGTGCCAGCTCACCACAAGGAGGGGACTACGAGCAGTACTTC.

CDR3 DNA sequence: TGTGCCTGGAGTGTACGGGGTTCAGGGGTCATGAACACCGGGGAGCTGTTTTTT. Amino acids: CAWSVRGSGVMNTGELFF. This rearrangement joins TRBV30 to TRBJ2-2; perhaps TRBD1 as D (6 bases). Trimming took 0 bases from V and 1 from J, leaving 18 bases between them. The germline V gene has CDR1 GTSNPN and CDR2 SVGIG (reference sequence). CDR3 length: 18 amino acids.

V and J are TRBV21-1 and TRBJ2-2; whether TRBD2, the table's D call, matches the DNA was not checked. TRBV21-1 is designated a pseudogene. CDR3 length: 17 residues. The CDR3 reads CASSKRGRGVNTGELFF. The CDR3 DNA reads TGTGCCAGCAGCAAGCGGGGCCGGGGGGTAAACACCGGGGAGCTGTTTTTT.